This section outlines one T cell receptor (beta chain) sequence together with its context. Its antigen is unknown. As for time point: baseline pretreatment blood. Regarding treatment: 15 Gy SBRT to primary tumor, nephrectomy 4 weeks later. After SBRT, blood was collected at 2 and 4 weeks, plus baseline. This renal cell carcinoma was of the clear cell type. Sequenced by immunoSEQ multiplex PCR; TCRdb stores in-frame clones only, minus some. The sample records some 100,000 clones, about 79% being singletons. This specimen belongs to a study of radiation and T cells in renal cell carcinoma. Study-level background: Nephrectomy followed 15 Gy stereotactic body radiation by 4 weeks.

General study results and limits: In blood, top tumor clones expanded by 2 weeks, shrinking by 4.

CDR1 and CDR2 (germline): SQVTM, ANQGSEA. This CDR3 is 15 amino acids long. The V end was cut by 0 bases, the J end by 3 bases, with 12 bases between. The source is a man aged 55 to 70 with renal cell carcinoma. Specimen: blood, collected from a patient whose treatment included radiotherapy and nephrectomy. This chain joins TRBV29-1 and TRBJ2-1; D is unclear. The CDR3 DNA is TGCAGCGTTGAAGAGGTTGGGCTACACTACAATGAGCAGTTCTTC. It yields the protein CSVEEVGLHYNEQFF.